The clone carrying this TCR beta chain was found a few times. Its target is not known. Trimming took 7 bases from V and 1 from J, leaving 8 bases between them. Per the germline V gene, CDR1 is GTSNPN and CDR2 is SVGIG (reference sequence). This CDR3 has 12 residues. TCRdb reprocessed the RT-PCR reads via MiXCR and lists one record per CDR3 protein. The sample records a few hundred thousand distinct CDR3 sequences, 7.2% being singletons. These data come from a study of response to subunit inactivated influenza vaccine. Findings and limits, study-wide: After each seasonal influenza vaccination, few new T cells are recruited, the authors suggested.

The starting material was PBMCs from blood, obtained around 25 months after vaccination. The receptor was isolated from a man between 50 and 75 years old who received an inactivated influenza vaccine. This chain connects TRBV30 to TRBJ1-5, with a weak D call TRBD1 (5 bases). The CDR3 is CASGRSNQPQHF. CDR3 bases: TGTGCCTCGGGACGGAGCAATCAGCCCCAGCATTTT.